This T cell receptor beta chain was observed in a study of graft-versus-host responses after intestinal transplantation. As for the study in general: Multivisceral, liver-intestinal, or isolated intestinal grafts were transplanted into recipients. Each patient got anti-thymocyte globulin induction, then tacrolimus and steroids for around three years.

The study, taken as a whole, reports: Researchers found peak circulating GvH clone levels linked to early post-transplant HvG declines. Some GvH clones appeared in ileal mucosa or blood before recipient bone marrow.

Trimming shortened V by 7 bases and J by 6 bases, and 13 bases separated the two germline ends. There are 12 residues in the CDR3. Germline V gene data show CDR1 as SNHLY and CDR2 as FYNNEI. To note about this clone: Its antigen is currently unknown.

Some clones are missing from TCRdb's copy, which holds only in-frame ones; the method was immunoSEQ multiplex PCR. This sample has 98,000 or so clones, with over 75% found just once. The source was unstimulated CD4+ T cells sorted from spleen or lymph node cells, collected before intestinal transplant. The chain has TRBV2 and TRBJ2-7; the D is unclear. This TCR derives from a human donor who received an intestinal transplant. The DNA for the CDR3 is TGTGCCAGCACCGAGCTTGGGCGCGAGCAGTACTTC. This encodes CASTELGREQYF. Full variable domain (rest looked up from reference TRBV2 and TRBJ2-7): EPEVTQTPSHQVTQMGQEVILRCVPISNHLYFYWYRQILGQKVEFLVSFYNNEISEKSEIFDDQFSVERPDGSNFTLKIRSTKLEDSAMYFCASTELGREQYFGPGTRLTVT.